A single sample gave rise to the 8 T cell receptor beta chains below, sequenced in a study of T cells in Graves' hyperthyroidism and ophthalmopathy. There were TCR beta CDR3 regions amplified from RNA transcripts. Initially, a first-round RT-PCR of the TCR CDR3 employed the HTBI primer set. One entry per CDR3 protein, called by TCRdb with MiXCR from the multiplex PCR reads. Here the sample spans some 460,000 distinct CDR3 sequences, approximately 15% being singletons. Sequencing was done on a sample of blood. All receptors come from a woman between 18 and 30 years old with Graves' hyperthyroidism.

This clonotype occurred a few times. This chain links TRBV7-9 with TRBJ2-2; D is unresolved. The V end lost 1 base, the J end lost 3 bases, and 12 bases lay between the germline ends. In germline, CDR1 is SEHNR, CDR2 FQNEAQ (reference sequence). The CDR3 runs to 16 residues. The CDR3 protein is CASSLDEKPYTGELFF. The CDR3 DNA reads TGTGCCAGCAGCTTAGACGAAAAACCTTACACCGGGGAGCTGTTTTTT. Based on the CDR3 plus reference TRBV7-9 and TRBJ2-2, the full variable domain is DTGVSQNPRHKITKRGQNVTFRCDPISEHNRLYWYRQTLGQGPEFLTYFQNEAQLEKSRLLSDRFSAERPKGSFSTLEIQRTEQGDSAMYLCASSLDEKPYTGELFFGEGSRLTVL.

In its sample, this clonotype was seen many times. The chain has TRBV28 and TRBJ2-3; the D call may be TRBD1 or TRBD2 (6 bases each). This CDR3 has 17 amino acids. Germline values: CDR1 MDHEN, CDR2 SYDVKM. Trimming cost V 5 bases and J 6 bases, with 24 bases left between them. The CDR3 loop reads CASSLAPLTVGGDTQYF. The CDR3 DNA reads TGTGCCAGCAGTCTGGCCCCCCTGACGGTAGGGGGGGATACGCAGTATTTT.

The chain is built from TRBV4-3 and TRBJ2-7; the match to TRBD1 covers 7 bases. V shed 3 bases and J 3 bases; nucleotides not matched to a gene: 11. CDR1 and CDR2 (germline): LGHNA, YSLEER. There are 16 residues in the CDR3. The CDR3 region is CASSHMPTGKNYEQYF. Written as DNA, the CDR3 is TGCGCCAGCAGCCATATGCCGACAGGGAAAAACTACGAGCAGTACTTC.

The chain employs TRBV7-9 and TRBJ1-6; D is possibly TRBD1 (6 bases). The CDR3 extends over 15 amino acids. V lost 2 bases to trimming and J lost 7 bases, with 12 bases between them. Germline CDR1 SEHNR, CDR2 FQNEAQ (reference sequence). The CDR3 sequence: CASSLISGENSPLHF. The DNA for the CDR3 is TGTGCCAGCAGCTTAATTTCAGGGGAGAATTCACCCCTCCACTTT. Complete variable domain (other parts from reference TRBV7-9 and TRBJ1-6): DTGVSQNPRHKITKRGQNVTFRCDPISEHNRLYWYRQTLGQGPEFLTYFQNEAQLEKSRLLSDRFSAERPKGSFSTLEIQRTEQGDSAMYLCASSLISGENSPLHFGNGTRLTVT.

This clonotype was detected many times. The V and J genes are TRBV3-1 and TRBJ2-7; TRBD1 agrees at 7 bases. This CDR3 region has 14 residues. Germline V gene sequence: CDR1 LGHDT, CDR2 YNNKEL (reference sequence). The V gene end was trimmed by 0 bases and the J gene end by 6 bases; junction bases not matched to a gene: 5. This CDR3 is CASSQEYGTVEQYF. Written as DNA, the CDR3 is TGTGCCAGCAGCCAAGAGTACGGGACAGTCGAGCAGTACTTC.

This clonotype has just a few counts. CDR3 amino acids: CASIQGGSEKLFF. The CDR3 coding sequence is TGTGCCAGCATCCAAGGGGGAAGTGAAAAACTGTTTTTT. The chain uses TRBV6-1 and TRBJ1-4; a weak D match, TRBD1 (6 bases). Germline V lookup: CDR1 MNHNS, CDR2 SASEGT. The CDR3 extends over 13 amino acids. V lost 7 bases and J 7 bases, leaving 13 bases between the germline ends.

Many counts were recorded for this clonotype. The chain combines TRBV2 with TRBJ2-3; weak D call: TRBD1 (5 bases). This CDR3 has 15 residues. Germline V lookup: CDR1 SNHLY, CDR2 FYNNEI. V was pared by 6 bases and J by 2 bases, with 15 bases between. The CDR3 spells CASSYRQKPTDTQYF. DNA for the CDR3: TGTGCCAGCAGCTATCGACAGAAACCCACAGATACGCAGTATTTT.

This clonotype was recorded a few times. This could be a read error, since a much larger clone is one nucleotide away. The chain couples TRBV2 to TRBJ1-5; perhaps TRBD1 as D (6 bases). The CDR3 has 15 residues. V gave up 8 bases and J gave up 3 bases, with 17 bases separating them. The germline gives CDR1 SNHLY, CDR2 FYNNEI. DNA for the CDR3: TGTGCCAGCGAGGGATGGACAGCGCACAATCAGCCCCAGCATTTT. Translating gives CASEGWTAHNQPQHF. The full variable domain, with the rest looked up from reference TRBV2 and TRBJ1-5, is EPEVTQTPSHQVTQMGQEVILRCVPISNHLYFYWYRQILGQKVEFLVSFYNNEISEKSEIFDDQFSVERPDGSNFTLKIRSTKLEDSAMYFCASEGWTAHNQPQHFGDGTRLSIL.